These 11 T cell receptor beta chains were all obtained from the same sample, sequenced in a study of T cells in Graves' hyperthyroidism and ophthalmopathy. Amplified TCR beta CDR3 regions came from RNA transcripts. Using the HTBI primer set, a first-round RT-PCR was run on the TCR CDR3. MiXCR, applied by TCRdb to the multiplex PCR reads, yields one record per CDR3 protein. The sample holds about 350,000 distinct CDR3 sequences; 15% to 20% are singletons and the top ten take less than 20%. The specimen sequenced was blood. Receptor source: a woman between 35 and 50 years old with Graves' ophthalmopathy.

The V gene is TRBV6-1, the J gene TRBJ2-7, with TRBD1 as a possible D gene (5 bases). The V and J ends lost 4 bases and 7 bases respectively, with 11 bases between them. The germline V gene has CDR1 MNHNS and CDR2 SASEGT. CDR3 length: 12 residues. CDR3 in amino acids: CASSAGSGEQYF. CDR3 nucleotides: TGTGCCAGCAGTGCAGGGTCGGGTGAGCAGTACTTC.

CDR3 region: CASSRSPVWHYGYTF. In nucleotides, the CDR3 is TGTGCCAGCAGTCGAAGCCCGGTTTGGCACTATGGCTACACCTTC. This chain links TRBV12-3 or TRBV12-4 with TRBJ1-2; D unresolved. The V and J ends lost 5 bases and 3 bases respectively, with 16 bases between them. The CDR3 spans 15 residues.

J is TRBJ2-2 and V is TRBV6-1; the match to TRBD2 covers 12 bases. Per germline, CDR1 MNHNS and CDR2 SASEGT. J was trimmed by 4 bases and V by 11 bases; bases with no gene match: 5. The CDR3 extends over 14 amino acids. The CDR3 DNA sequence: TGTGCCTGGAGGACTAGCGGGATCACCGGGGAGCTGTTTTTT. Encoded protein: CAWRTSGITGELFF.

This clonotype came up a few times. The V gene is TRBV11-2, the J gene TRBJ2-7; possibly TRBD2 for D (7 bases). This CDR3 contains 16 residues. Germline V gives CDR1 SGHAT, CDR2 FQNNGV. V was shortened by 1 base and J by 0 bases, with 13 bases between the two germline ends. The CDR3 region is CASSLGLGGLSYEQYF. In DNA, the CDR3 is TGTGCCAGCAGCTTAGGTCTGGGGGGGCTCTCCTACGAGCAGTACTTC.

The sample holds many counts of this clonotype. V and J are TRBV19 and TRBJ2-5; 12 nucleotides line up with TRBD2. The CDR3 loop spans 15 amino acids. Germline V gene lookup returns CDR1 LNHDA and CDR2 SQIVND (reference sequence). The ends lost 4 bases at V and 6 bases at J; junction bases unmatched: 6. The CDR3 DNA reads TGTGCCAGTAGTACGACTAGCGGGAGTTGGCAGACCCAGTACTTC. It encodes CASSTTSGSWQTQYF.

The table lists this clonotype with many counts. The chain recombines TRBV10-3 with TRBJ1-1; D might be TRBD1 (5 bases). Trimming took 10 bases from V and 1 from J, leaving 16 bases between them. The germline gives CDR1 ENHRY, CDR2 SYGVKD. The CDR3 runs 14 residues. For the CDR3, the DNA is TGTGCCACCAGGGCCGGACCGACGAACACTGAAGCTTTCTTT. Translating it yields CATRAGPTNTEAFF.

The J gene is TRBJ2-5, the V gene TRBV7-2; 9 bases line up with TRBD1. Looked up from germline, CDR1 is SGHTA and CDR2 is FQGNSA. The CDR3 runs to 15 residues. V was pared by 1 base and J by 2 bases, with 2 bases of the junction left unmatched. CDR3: CASSLDRGRQETQYF. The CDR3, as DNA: TGTGCCAGCAGCTTAGACAGGGGGCGACAAGAGACCCAGTACTTC.

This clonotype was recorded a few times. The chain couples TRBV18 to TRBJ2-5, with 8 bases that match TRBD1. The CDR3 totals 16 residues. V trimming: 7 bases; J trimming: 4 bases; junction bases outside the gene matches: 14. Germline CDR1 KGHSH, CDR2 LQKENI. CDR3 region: CASLSLEGQGGETQYF. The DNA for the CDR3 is TGTGCCAGCTTGTCATTAGAAGGACAGGGAGGAGAGACCCAGTACTTC.

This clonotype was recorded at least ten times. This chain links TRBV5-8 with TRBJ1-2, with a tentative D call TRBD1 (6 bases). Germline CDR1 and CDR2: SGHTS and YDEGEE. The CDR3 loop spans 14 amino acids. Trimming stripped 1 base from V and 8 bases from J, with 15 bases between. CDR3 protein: CASSLLQGISGYTF. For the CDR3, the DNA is TGTGCCAGCAGCTTGCTACAGGGAATCAGCGGCTACACCTTC.

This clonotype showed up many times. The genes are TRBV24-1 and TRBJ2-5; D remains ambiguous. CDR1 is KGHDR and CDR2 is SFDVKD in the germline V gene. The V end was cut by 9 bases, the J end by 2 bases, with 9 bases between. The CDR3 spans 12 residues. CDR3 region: CATGISQETQYF. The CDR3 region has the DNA TGTGCCACCGGAATATCGCAAGAGACCCAGTACTTC.

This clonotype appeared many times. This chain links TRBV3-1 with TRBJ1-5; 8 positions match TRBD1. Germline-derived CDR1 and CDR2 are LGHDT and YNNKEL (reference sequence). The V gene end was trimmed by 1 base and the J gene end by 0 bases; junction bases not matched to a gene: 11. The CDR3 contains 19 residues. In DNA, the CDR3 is TGTGCCAGCAGCCAAGCCTTCGGGGGGACAGGATATAGCAATCAGCCCCAGCATTTT. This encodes CASSQAFGGTGYSNQPQHF.